Listed below are T cell receptor beta chains from one sample, sequenced in a study of T cells after yellow fever vaccination. TCRdb re-called the 5' RACE reads with MiXCR, one entry per CDR3 protein. The data show fewer than 500,000 distinct CDR3 sequences, with approximately 18% seen just once and about 18% held by the top ten. The sequencing used PBMCs, collected before the yellow fever booster vaccination. All receptors derive from a man between 18 and 29 years old who received the YFV17D yellow fever vaccine. Each CDR3 is given with its conserved first and last residue. The order of the fields is V gene, J gene, D gene, clone size, CDR3 DNA, CDR3 protein. A D gene is named only where the DNA matches it firmly. Size tells how often a clone was seen (once, few, many) or the class of an expanded clone, and some rows leave it out.

TRBV18	TRBJ1-1	TRBD1	.	TGTGCCAGCTCACCCGACAGGGAGGCTGAAGCTTTCTTT	CASSPDREAEAFF
TRBV6-5	TRBJ2-7	TRBD1	.	TGTGCCAGCAGTAGGGACAGGTCTGGAGGGCAGTACTTC	CASSRDRSGGQYF
TRBV7-9	TRBJ2-3	TRBD1	.	TGTGCCAGCAGTCGAGGACAGGGTTTAAGCACAGATACGCAGTATTTT	CASSRGQGLSTDTQYF
TRBV6-6	TRBJ2-7	.	.	TGTGCCAGCAGACCGATCACAGGGAAGGAGTACGAGCAGTACTTC	CASRPITGKEYEQYF
TRBV15	TRBJ1-1	.	.	TGTGCCACCAGCAGAGATCAAGGGGGCACTGAAGCTTTCTTT	CATSRDQGGTEAFF
TRBV4-3	TRBJ2-3	.	.	TGCGCCAGCAGCCAAGGACCGCTGAGCACAGATACGCAGTATTTT	CASSQGPLSTDTQYF
TRBV5-1	TRBJ1-2	.	.	TGCGCCAGCAGCTTGGGGATCAGGGACGGCTACACCTTC	CASSLGIRDGYTF
TRBV27	TRBJ1-2	TRBD1	.	TGTGCCAGCAGTCTACAGGGGATCGGCTATGGCTACACCTTC	CASSLQGIGYGYTF
TRBV7-2	TRBJ2-5	.	.	TGTGCCAGTAGGAAATATAGCGGTTCGGGAGAGACCCAGTACTTC	CASRKYSGSGETQYF
TRBV12-3/TRBV12-4	TRBJ2-3	.	.	TGTGCCAGCAGTTTAATGGGCAGGGCCGATATCACAGATACGCAGTATTTT	CASSLMGRADITDTQYF
TRBV10-3	TRBJ1-3	.	.	TGTGCCATCAGTGAGTCGACGGGAGGACAGCACGAGGGTGGAAACACCATATATTTT	CAISESTGGQHEGGNTIYF
TRBV12-3/TRBV12-4	TRBJ1-4	TRBD1	few	TGTGCCAGCAGCCGACAGGGGGCAAGTGAAAAACTGTTTTTT	CASSRQGASEKLFF
TRBV20-1	TRBJ1-2	TRBD1	many	TGCAGTGCATCCGGGACAGGGTTCGGGGGCTACACCTTC	CSASGTGFGGYTF
TRBV10-3	TRBJ2-5	TRBD2	few	TGTGCCATCAGTGCGAACGGGGGGGATGAGACCCAGTACTTC	CAISANGGDETQYF
TRBV18	TRBJ1-6	.	few	TGTGCCAGCTCACGGCGGGAGAAGGGGCCTTCACCCCTCCACTTT	CASSRREKGPSPLHF
TRBV12-3/TRBV12-4	TRBJ1-1	.	.	TGTGCCAGCAGTTTCCGGGACCCACGTCATGCTGAAGCTTTCTTT	CASSFRDPRHAEAFF
TRBV20-1	TRBJ1-1	.	.	TGCAGTGACCGGAGGCAGGAGAACACTGAAGCTTTCTTT	CSDRRQENTEAFF
TRBV24-1	TRBJ1-4	TRBD1	.	TGTGCCACCAGTGAGGGAGGGGACAGGGCCTGTGAAAAACTGTTTTTT	CATSEGGDRACEKLFF
TRBV7-2	TRBJ1-4	.	few	TGTGCCAGCAGCACCTTCAGCGCAACTAATGAAAAACTGTTTTTT	CASSTFSATNEKLFF
TRBV2	TRBJ1-1	.	.	TGTGCCAGCAGCGGGGAGGTAGGGCCGAACACTGAAGCTTTCTTT	CASSGEVGPNTEAFF
TRBV6-5	TRBJ2-1	.	few	TGTGCCAGCAGTTACAAGGGGCGCGATGAGCAGTTCTTC	CASSYKGRDEQFF
TRBV11-2	TRBJ2-5	.	.	TGTGCCAGCAGCCGAGACTCGCAGACCCAGTACTTC	CASSRDSQTQYF
TRBV25-1	TRBJ2-3	TRBD2	few	TGTGCCAGCAGTTCCAGTAGCGGGGGGTACCGCACAGATACGCAGTATTTT	CASSSSSGGYRTDTQYF
TRBV29-1	TRBJ1-2	TRBD1	.	TGCAGCGTTGTCCAGGGGGGAGGCTACACCTTC	CSVVQGGGYTF
TRBV11-1	TRBJ1-2	TRBD1	.	TGTGCCAGCAGCCCCGACCGACAGGGTCATGGCTACACCTTC	CASSPDRQGHGYTF